This paragraph covers one TCR beta chain sequence. A much bigger clone sits one base away, suggesting this may be a read error. The CDR3 loop spans 13 amino acids. Germline loops: CDR1 SGHTA, CDR2 FQGTGA. V lost 5 bases, J lost 3 bases, and 11 bases lay in between. This record comes from a study of shared clonotypes between healthy human individuals. Whole-study context: In total, the donors were two women and a few men aged 18 to 49.

Every subset had its genomic DNA shared out evenly among several immunoSEQ plates. The replicate PCRs on unsorted PBMC were given approximately 300 ng DNA, which is about 30,000 T cell genomes. In the source study's methods: With immunoSEQ giving junction-only sequences and no quality scores, filtering differed. The data were produced by immunoSEQ multiplex PCR, yet TCRdb's version contains in-frame clones alone and is incomplete. V and J calls and clone size come straight from that table; D and trimming were deduced from the DNA. Of about 480,000 clones listed, about 79% are singletons. The origin of this receptor is a woman aged 40 to 50 in good health. Some clones in this sample may be carry-over from other donors' samples. Sequenced sample: PBMCs. The V call is TRBV7-3, the J call TRBJ2-7, with D tentatively TRBD1 (6 bases). CDR3 loop: CASSLDRNYEQYF. The CDR3 coding sequence is TGTGCCAGCAGCCTCGACAGGAACTACGAGCAGTACTTC. The full variable domain, its missing parts supplied by reference TRBV7-3 and TRBJ2-7, is GAGVSQTPSNKVTEKGKYVELRCDPISGHTALYWYRQSLGQGPEFLIYFQGTGAADDSGLPNDRFFAVRPEGSVSTLKIQRTERGDSAVYLCASSLDRNYEQYFGPGTRLTVT.